The 30 T cell receptor beta chains presented below share a single source sample, sequenced in a study of shared clonotypes between healthy human individuals. Naive CD8 cells, CD45RO-negative and positively selected for CCR7, excluded terminally differentiated effector memory CD45RA+ cells. The data were produced by immunoSEQ multiplex PCR, yet TCRdb's version contains in-frame clones alone and is incomplete. The repertoire holds around 2.1 million clones, about 92% seen once, with about 1.5% in the top ten. The sample consisted of naive CD8+ T cells from PBMCs. The origin of the receptors is a man aged 18 to 30 in good health. Some clones in this sample may be carry-over from other donors' samples.

The chain recombines TRBV15 with TRBJ2-7, with D hard to call. The CDR3 extends over 12 amino acids. CDR1 is LNHNV, CDR2 YYDKDF, per germline (reference sequence). Deletions cut 4 bases from V and 3 bases from J, with 7 bases between. The CDR3 coding sequence is TGTGCCACCAGCATAAATGTCTACGAGCAGTACTTC. Encoded protein: CATSINVYEQYF.

The gene calls are TRBV7-7 and TRBJ1-4, with unresolved D. Per the germline V gene, CDR1 is SSHAT and CDR2 is FNYEAQ (reference sequence). Trimming took off 5 bases at V and 6 bases at J, with 10 bases between the two ends. There are 13 residues in the CDR3. CDR3 loop: CASSPGRDEKLFF. The CDR3, as DNA: TGTGCCAGCAGCCCCGGACGGGATGAAAAACTGTTTTTT. Filled out from reference TRBV7-7 and TRBJ1-4, the complete variable domain reads GAGVSQSPRYKVTKRGQDVTLRCDPISSHATLYWYQQALGQGPEFLTYFNYEAQPDKSGLPSDRFSAERPEGSISTLTIQRTEQRDSAMYRCASSPGRDEKLFFGSGTQLSVL.

The V gene is TRBV11-3, the J gene TRBJ2-5, with D possibly being TRBD1 or TRBD2 (5 bases each). CDR1 and CDR2 from the germline V gene are SGHNT and YENEEA. The CDR3 loop spans 15 amino acids. Trimming shortened V by 5 bases and J by 5 bases, and 18 bases separated the two germline ends. The CDR3 sequence is CASSPPGAGWETQYF. CDR3 nucleotide sequence: TGTGCCAGCAGCCCACCCGGGGCAGGGTGGGAGACCCAGTACTTC.

CDR3 in amino acids: CASSQDVGASRNQPQHF. For the CDR3, the DNA is TGCGCCAGCAGCCAAGATGTGGGGGCGTCGCGCAATCAGCCCCAGCATTTT. The rearrangement uses TRBV4-1 and TRBJ1-5; maybe TRBD1 (6 bases). V lost 0 bases to trimming and J lost 2 bases, with 14 bases between them. The CDR3 runs to 17 residues. Looked up from germline, CDR1 is MGHRA and CDR2 is YSYEKL.

J is TRBJ2-1 and V is TRBV7-6, with TRBD2 matching 15 bases. From germline, CDR1 is SGHVS and CDR2 FNYEAQ. This CDR3 is 14 amino acids long. V lost 7 bases to trimming and J lost 10 bases; unmatched junction nucleotides: 5. Here the CDR3 DNA reads TGTGCCAGCACCCGGACTAGCGGGAGGGTAGAGCAGTTCTTC. Residues: CASTRTSGRVEQFF.

This chain connects TRBV5-1 to TRBJ2-7; the D gene is possibly TRBD2 (7 bases). V was shortened by 6 bases and J by 7 bases, with 14 bases between the two germline ends. From germline, CDR1 is SGHRS and CDR2 YFSETQ. This CDR3 spans 12 amino acids. CDR3: CASMGGPGEQYF. As DNA, the CDR3 is TGCGCCAGCATGGGGGGGCCAGGGGAGCAGTACTTC.

J is TRBJ1-4 and V is TRBV7-6; no clear D gene. V was trimmed by 2 bases and J by 0 bases, leaving 10 bases between them. The CDR3 contains 16 residues. Germline V gene data show CDR1 as SGHVS and CDR2 as FNYEAQ. This CDR3 is CASSLKALATNEKLFF. CDR3 nucleotides: TGTGCCAGCAGCTTAAAAGCTCTTGCAACTAATGAAAAACTGTTTTTT.

The chain recombines TRBV27 with TRBJ2-3, with a possible D match to TRBD2 (6 bases). Germline CDR1 is MNHEY and CDR2 is SMNVEV (reference sequence). V lost 6 bases to trimming and J lost 0 bases, with 10 bases between them. The CDR3 sequence is 14 residues long. CDR3 protein: CASSGGSSTDTQYF. The CDR3 nucleotides read TGTGCCAGCAGCGGGGGATCTAGCACAGATACGCAGTATTTT.

This clone showed up just once. The chain carries TRBV4-3 and TRBJ2-3; D gene unclear. The germline V and J ends were trimmed by 2 bases and 0 bases, with 9 bases remaining between them. Germline V gives CDR1 LGHNA, CDR2 YSLEER. There are 15 residues in the CDR3. For the CDR3, the DNA is TGCGCCAGCAGCCAACTGGTCCGGAGCACAGATACGCAGTATTTT. Its translation: CASSQLVRSTDTQYF.

The chain links TRBV7-9 to TRBJ1-4; no clear D gene. CDR3 length: 14 residues. Trimming took 2 bases from V and 5 from J, leaving 9 bases between them. Germline CDR1 is SEHNR and CDR2 is FQNEAQ (reference sequence). The CDR3 nucleotides read TGTGCCAGCAGCTTATTCCCCCACAATGAAAAACTGTTTTTT. It is translated as CASSLFPHNEKLFF.

This chain links TRBV6-5 with TRBJ1-2, with 8 bases fitting TRBD1. V shed 3 bases, J shed 6 bases, and the junction held 6 bases outside the gene matches. The germline V gene has CDR1 MNHEY and CDR2 SVGAGI. The CDR3 consists of 14 residues. CDR3 DNA: TGTGCCAGCAGTTATAACGGACAGGGACATGGCTACACCTTC. It yields the protein CASSYNGQGHGYTF.

In DNA, the CDR3 is TGTGCCAGTAGTATCGGATTGAGGATGAACACTGAAGCTTTCTTT. Its protein is CASSIGLRMNTEAFF. The V gene is TRBV19, the J gene TRBJ1-1; no clear D gene. The CDR3 is 15 residues long. CDR1 and CDR2 from the germline V gene are LNHDA and SQIVND (reference sequence). Trimming took off 3 bases at V and 0 bases at J, with 11 bases between the two ends.

The chain uses TRBV7-9 and TRBJ2-1; a weak D match, TRBD1 (6 bases). Germline V gene sequence: CDR1 SEHNR, CDR2 FQNEAQ (reference sequence). The V end was cut by 4 bases, the J end by 6 bases, with 13 bases between. The CDR3 spans 14 residues. In nucleotides, the CDR3 is TGTGCCAGCAGCTCACGTAGAGGGGGCAATGAGCAGTTCTTC. Amino acid sequence: CASSSRRGGNEQFF.

The chain links TRBV6-6 to TRBJ1-3, with unresolved D. Germline V CDR1 and CDR2: MNHNY, SVGAGI (reference sequence). With 10 bases removed from V and 7 bases from J, the gap between germline ends came to 14 bases. The CDR3 totals 12 residues. The CDR3: CAILGWRNTIYF. DNA for the CDR3: TGTGCCATCTTAGGGTGGCGGAACACCATATATTTT.

This clone has a single count. The chain has TRBV25-1 and TRBJ2-7, with D perhaps matching TRBD1 (5 bases). The CDR3 contains 13 residues. The germline V gene encodes CDR1 MGHDK and CDR2 SYGVNS. V lost 2 bases to trimming and J lost 6 bases, with 11 bases between them. The DNA for the CDR3 is TGTGCCAGCAGTGAACTCAGGGTGGGCGAGCAGTACTTC. Its translation: CASSELRVGEQYF.

This clone appeared a single time. The chain's CDR3 is CASSQGRGAGYEQYF. In DNA form, the CDR3 reads TGCGCCAGCAGCCAAGGTCGGGGGGCGGGATACGAGCAGTACTTC. The rearrangement links TRBV4-1 to TRBJ2-7; a weak D match, TRBD2 (7 bases). The V end lost 1 base, the J end lost 4 bases, and 14 bases lay between the germline ends. This CDR3 spans 15 amino acids. Germline CDR1 MGHRA, CDR2 YSYEKL.

The chain links TRBV9 to TRBJ1-2, with D perhaps TRBD1 (5 bases). Germline V gene lookup returns CDR1 SGDLS and CDR2 YYNGEE. With 3 bases removed from V and 6 bases from J, the gap between germline ends came to 12 bases. This CDR3 region has 13 residues. Written as DNA, the CDR3 is TGTGCCAGCAGCGCGGTAGCGGGGGATGGCTACACCTTC. It codes for CASSAVAGDGYTF.

This chain connects TRBV4-3 to TRBJ2-1, with D uncertain. The length of the CDR3 is 16 residues. V was clipped by 0 bases and J by 6 bases, with 15 bases between them. Germline lookup yields CDR1 LGHNA and CDR2 YSLEER. Here the CDR3 reads CASSQDLAPISNEQFF. The CDR3 DNA follows: TGCGCCAGCAGCCAAGATTTGGCCCCCATCTCCAATGAGCAGTTCTTC.

The chain couples TRBV13 to TRBJ1-2, with 10 positions matching TRBD1. The CDR3 is 15 amino acids. V dropped 5 bases and J dropped 6; count of bases not matched to a gene: 9. Germline CDR1 and CDR2: PRHDT and FYEKMQ (reference sequence). CDR3 loop: CASSHTPGTGDGYTF. The CDR3 region has the DNA TGTGCCAGCAGCCATACACCCGGGACAGGGGATGGCTACACCTTC.

The CDR3 DNA is TGTGCCAGCAGCGCCCACGGCGAACTGGGCCCTGAGCAGTTCTTC. This sequence encodes CASSAHGELGPEQFF. The V and J genes are TRBV11-2 and TRBJ2-1; no firm D call. V dropped 5 bases and J dropped 9 bases, with 20 bases sitting between them. The CDR3 covers 15 residues. Germline CDR1 SGHAT, CDR2 FQNNGV.

This chain connects TRBV4-3 to TRBJ2-2; 10 nucleotides agree with TRBD1. V gave up 3 bases and J gave up 6 bases; unmatched junction bases: 10. CDR1 and CDR2 from the germline V gene are LGHNA and YSLEER. This CDR3 spans 17 amino acids. The CDR3 reads CASSHPRDRGGAGELFF. The CDR3 nucleotides are TGCGCCAGCAGCCACCCGAGGGACAGGGGTGGAGCCGGGGAGCTGTTTTTT.

The chain carries TRBV10-3 and TRBJ1-2, with D tentatively TRBD1 (5 bases). The CDR3 length is 14 residues. Germline values: CDR1 ENHRY, CDR2 SYGVKD. Trimming removed 0 bases from V and 3 bases from J, with 8 bases in between. CDR3 coding DNA: TGTGCCATCAGTGAGTCAGGGGTTTACTATGGCTACACCTTC. As protein: CAISESGVYYGYTF.

The rearrangement uses TRBV7-9 and TRBJ2-7, with 8 bases fitting TRBD2. Germline lookup yields CDR1 SEHNR and CDR2 FQNEAQ (reference sequence). Trimming at V came to 3 bases and at J to 4 bases, leaving 8 bases not matched to a gene. This CDR3 has 15 amino acids. CDR3 in DNA: TGTGCCAGCAGCTTGGGTAGCGGGACGTATTACGAGCAGTACTTC. Translation gives CASSLGSGTYYEQYF.

The V call is TRBV6-5, the J call TRBJ2-7; tentatively, D is TRBD2 (6 bases). The CDR3 runs 12 residues. The germline gives CDR1 MNHEY, CDR2 SVGAGI. Trimming removed 6 bases at V and 4 bases at J, with 10 bases between. The CDR3 region is CASSLSGYEQYF. The DNA for the CDR3 is TGTGCCAGCAGCCTTAGCGGTTACGAGCAGTACTTC.

The CDR3 is CASSPEGRSTDTQYF. The CDR3 coding sequence is TGTGCCAGCAGCCCGGAGGGCAGAAGCACAGATACGCAGTATTTT. V usage is TRBV5-6 and J usage is TRBJ2-3; perhaps TRBD2 as D (6 bases). The V gene lost 4 bases and the J gene lost 0 bases, with 12 bases spanning the gap. Looked up from germline, CDR1 is SGHDT and CDR2 is YYEEEE. The CDR3 sequence is 15 residues long.

The genes are TRBV6-1 and TRBJ2-7; tentatively, D is TRBD2 (6 bases). The CDR3 is 12 residues long. V was shortened by 8 bases and J by 4 bases, with 12 bases between the two germline ends. In germline, CDR1 is MNHNS, CDR2 SASEGT. The CDR3 bases are TGTGCCAGCGGGGACTTCGAATACGAGCAGTACTTC. Translation: CASGDFEYEQYF.

This clone was detected only once. This sample also contains other DNA sequences that code for the same CDR3. The chain joins TRBV27 to TRBJ2-7; a possible D gene is TRBD2 (5 bases). This CDR3 comprises 13 residues. The germline V gene encodes CDR1 MNHEY and CDR2 SMNVEV (reference sequence). Trimming pared 2 bases from V and 6 bases from J, leaving 11 bases between. Here the CDR3 reads CASSLRGSSEQYF. The CDR3 DNA reads as TGTGCCAGCAGTTTAAGAGGGTCTAGCGAGCAGTACTTC.

The genes are TRBV28 and TRBJ2-7; 10 positions agree with TRBD2. Germline lookup yields CDR1 MDHEN and CDR2 SYDVKM. There are 15 residues in the CDR3. V shed 6 bases, J shed 5 bases, and the junction held 10 bases outside the gene matches. This CDR3 is CASSRRSSGRDEQYF. The CDR3 coding sequence is TGTGCCAGCAGCCGCCGGTCTAGCGGGAGAGACGAGCAGTACTTC.

This clone came up once. The chain joins TRBV19 to TRBJ2-7; D might be TRBD1 (5 bases). The CDR3 extends over 15 amino acids. CDR1 and CDR2 from the germline V gene are LNHDA and SQIVND (reference sequence). Trimming took off 7 bases at V and 2 bases at J, with 18 bases between the two ends. CDR3 bases: TGTGCCAGTACCTTCGGAAGGGGCAATACCTACGAGCAGTACTTC. It specifies CASTFGRGNTYEQYF.

A note on this clone: A junction end diverges from the germline sequence, so it may reflect a read error. This chain links TRBV7-3 with TRBJ1-4, with TRBD1 matching over 9 bases. Per the germline V gene, CDR1 is SGHTA and CDR2 is FQGTGA. The CDR3 has 15 amino acids. Written as DNA, the CDR3 is TGTGCCAGCAGCCTAACAGGGGGCAGTGCAGAAAAACTGTTTTTT. This gives the protein CASSLTGGSAEKLFF. Full variable domain (outside the CDR3, taken from reference TRBV7-3 and TRBJ1-4): GAGVSQTPSNKVTEKGKYVELRCDPISGHTALYWYRQSLGQGPEFLIYFQGTGAADDSGLPNDRFFAVRPEGSVSTLKIQRTERGDSAVYLCASSLTGGSAEKLFFGSGTQLSVL.